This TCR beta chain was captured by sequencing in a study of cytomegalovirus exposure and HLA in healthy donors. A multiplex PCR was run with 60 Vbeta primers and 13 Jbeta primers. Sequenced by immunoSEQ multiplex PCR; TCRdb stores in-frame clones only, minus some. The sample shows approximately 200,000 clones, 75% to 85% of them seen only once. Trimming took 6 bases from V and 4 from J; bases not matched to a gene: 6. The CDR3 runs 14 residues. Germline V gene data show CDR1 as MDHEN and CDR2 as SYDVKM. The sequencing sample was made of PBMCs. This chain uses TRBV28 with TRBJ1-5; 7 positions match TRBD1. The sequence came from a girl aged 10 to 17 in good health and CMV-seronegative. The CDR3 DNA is TGTGCCAGCAGAACCCCCAGGGGGAATCAGCCCCAGCATTTT. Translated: CASRTPRGNQPQHF.